The T cell receptor (beta chain) under discussion was sequenced for a study of T cells in Graves' hyperthyroidism and ophthalmopathy. RNA transcripts were the template for amplifying TCR beta CDR3 regions. TCR CDR3 regions were first amplified by RT-PCR with HTBI primers. TCRdb reprocessed the multiplex PCR reads via MiXCR and lists one record per CDR3 protein. The sample has around 490,000 distinct CDR3 sequences, 15% to 20% seen once. The receptor comes from a man aged 35-49 years with Graves' ophthalmopathy. The material sequenced was blood.

The CDR3 coding sequence is TGTGCCAGCAGCAACAGCCCGGGACTAGCGGGAGGCGAGCAGTACTTC. Encoded protein: CASSNSPGLAGGEQYF. The gene calls are TRBV9 and TRBJ2-7, with TRBD2 matching 15 bases. The germline gives CDR1 SGDLS, CDR2 YYNGEE. J lost 6 bases, V lost 4 bases, and 8 bases had no gene match. There are 16 residues in the CDR3. Using reference TRBV9 and TRBJ2-7 for the parts outside the CDR3, the full variable domain is DSGVTQTPKHLITATGQRVTLRCSPRSGDLSVYWYQQSLDQGLQFLIQYYNGEERAKGNILERFSAQQFPDLHSELNLSSLELGDSALYFCASSNSPGLAGGEQYFGPGTRLTVT.